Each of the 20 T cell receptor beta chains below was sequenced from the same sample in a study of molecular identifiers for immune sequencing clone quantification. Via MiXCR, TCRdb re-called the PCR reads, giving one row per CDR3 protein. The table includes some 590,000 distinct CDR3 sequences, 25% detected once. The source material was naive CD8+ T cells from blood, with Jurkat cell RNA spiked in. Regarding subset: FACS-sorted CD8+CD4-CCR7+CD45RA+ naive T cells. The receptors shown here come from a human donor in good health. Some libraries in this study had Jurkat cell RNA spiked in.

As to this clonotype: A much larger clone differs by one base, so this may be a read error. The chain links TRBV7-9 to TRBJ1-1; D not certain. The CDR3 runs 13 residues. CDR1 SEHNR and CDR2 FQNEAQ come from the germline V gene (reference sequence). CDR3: CASQPTLGTGAFF. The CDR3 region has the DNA TGTGCCAGTCAACCGACCCTGGGCACTGGAGCTTTCTTT.

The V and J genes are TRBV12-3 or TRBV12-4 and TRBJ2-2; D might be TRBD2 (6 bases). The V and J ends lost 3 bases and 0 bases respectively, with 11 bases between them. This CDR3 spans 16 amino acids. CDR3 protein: CASSFSSGANTGELFF. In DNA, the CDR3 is TGTGCCAGCAGTTTTTCTTCGGGAGCGAACACCGGGGAGCTGTTTTTT.

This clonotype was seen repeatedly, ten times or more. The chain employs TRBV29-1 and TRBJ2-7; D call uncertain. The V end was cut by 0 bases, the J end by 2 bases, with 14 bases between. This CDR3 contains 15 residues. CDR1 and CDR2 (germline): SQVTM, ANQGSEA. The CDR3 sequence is CSVEDPGQLPYEQYF. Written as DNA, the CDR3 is TGCAGCGTTGAAGATCCCGGCCAGTTACCCTACGAGCAGTACTTC.

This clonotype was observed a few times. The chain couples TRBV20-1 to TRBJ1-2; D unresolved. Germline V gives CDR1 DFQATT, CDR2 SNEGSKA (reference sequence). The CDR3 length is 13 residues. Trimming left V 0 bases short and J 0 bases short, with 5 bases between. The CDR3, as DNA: TGCAGTGCTAGAGAGACAACTAACTATGGCTACACCTTC. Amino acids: CSARETTNYGYTF.

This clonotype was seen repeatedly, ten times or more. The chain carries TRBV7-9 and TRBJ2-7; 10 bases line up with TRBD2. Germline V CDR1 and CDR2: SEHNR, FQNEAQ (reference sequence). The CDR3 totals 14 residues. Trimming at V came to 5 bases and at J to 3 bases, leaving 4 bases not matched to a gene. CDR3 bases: TGTGCCAGCAGCCCGGGACTAGCGCTCTACGAGCAGTACTTC. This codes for CASSPGLALYEQYF.

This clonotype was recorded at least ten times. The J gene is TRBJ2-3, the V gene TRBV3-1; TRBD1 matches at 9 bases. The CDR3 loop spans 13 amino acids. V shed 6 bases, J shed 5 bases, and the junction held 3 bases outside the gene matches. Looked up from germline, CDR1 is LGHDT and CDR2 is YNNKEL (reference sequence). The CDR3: CASRGQGIDTQYF. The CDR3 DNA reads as TGTGCCAGCAGGGGACAGGGAATAGATACGCAGTATTTT.

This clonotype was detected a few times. CDR3 nucleotide sequence: TGCGCCAGCAGCCTAGAGGACAGGGCCTACACCTTC. It is translated as CASSLEDRAYTF. The chain carries TRBV4-3 and TRBJ1-2; 8 bases agree with TRBD1. The CDR3 sequence is 12 residues long. V gave up 4 bases and J gave up 10 bases; unmatched junction bases: 5. In germline, CDR1 is LGHNA, CDR2 YSLEER.

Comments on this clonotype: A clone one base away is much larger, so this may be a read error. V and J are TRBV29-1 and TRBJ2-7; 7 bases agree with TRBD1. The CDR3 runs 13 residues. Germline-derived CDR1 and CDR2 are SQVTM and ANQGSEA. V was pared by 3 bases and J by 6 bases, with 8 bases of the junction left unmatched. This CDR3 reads CSVEFDRECEQYF. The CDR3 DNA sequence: TGCAGCGTTGAGTTCGACAGGGAGTGCGAGCAGTACTTC.

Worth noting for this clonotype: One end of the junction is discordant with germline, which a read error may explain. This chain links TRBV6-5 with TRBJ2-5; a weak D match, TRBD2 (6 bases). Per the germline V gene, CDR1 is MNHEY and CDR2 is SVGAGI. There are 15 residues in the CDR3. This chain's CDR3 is CASSPGRRYQEPQYF. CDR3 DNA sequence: TGTGCCAGCTCACCGGGGAGGCGGTACCAAGAGCCCCAGTACTTC.

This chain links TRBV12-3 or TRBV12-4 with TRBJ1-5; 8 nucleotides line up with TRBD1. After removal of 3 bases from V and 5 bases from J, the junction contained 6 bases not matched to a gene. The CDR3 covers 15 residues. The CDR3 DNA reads TGTGCCAGCAGTTTTGACAGGGGTAGGGATCAGCCCCAGCATTTT. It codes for CASSFDRGRDQPQHF.

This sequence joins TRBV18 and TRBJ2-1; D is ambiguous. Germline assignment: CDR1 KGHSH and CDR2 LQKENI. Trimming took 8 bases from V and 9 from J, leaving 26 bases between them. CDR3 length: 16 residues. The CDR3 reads CASLTNPTDYSGEQFF. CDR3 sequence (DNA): TGTGCCAGCCTAACAAACCCGACCGATTACTCGGGTGAGCAGTTCTTC.

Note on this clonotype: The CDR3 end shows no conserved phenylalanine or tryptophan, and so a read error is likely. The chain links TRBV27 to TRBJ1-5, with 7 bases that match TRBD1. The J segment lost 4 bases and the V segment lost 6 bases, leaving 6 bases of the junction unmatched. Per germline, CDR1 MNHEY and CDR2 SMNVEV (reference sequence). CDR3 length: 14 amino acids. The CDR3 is CASRPGQLNQPQHL. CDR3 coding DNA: TGTGCCAGCAGACCGGGACAGCTGAATCAGCCCCAGCATCTT.

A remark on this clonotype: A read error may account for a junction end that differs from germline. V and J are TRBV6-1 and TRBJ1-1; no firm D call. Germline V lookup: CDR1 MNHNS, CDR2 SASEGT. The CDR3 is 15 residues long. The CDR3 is CASVAWLDRNTEALF. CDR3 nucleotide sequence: TGTGCCAGCGTCGCCTGGTTGGATCGGAACACTGAAGCTCTCTTT.

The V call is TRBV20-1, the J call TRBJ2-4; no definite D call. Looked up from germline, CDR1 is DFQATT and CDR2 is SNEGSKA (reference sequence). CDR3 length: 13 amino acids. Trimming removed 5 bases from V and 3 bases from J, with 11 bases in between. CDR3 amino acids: CSAWENNKNIQYF. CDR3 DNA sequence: TGCAGTGCTTGGGAAAATAACAAAAACATTCAGTACTTC.

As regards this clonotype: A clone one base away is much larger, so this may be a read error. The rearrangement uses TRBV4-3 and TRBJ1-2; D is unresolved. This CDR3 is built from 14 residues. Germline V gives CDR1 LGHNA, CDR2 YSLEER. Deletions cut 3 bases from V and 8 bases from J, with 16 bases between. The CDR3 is CASSHEVTPPGYTF. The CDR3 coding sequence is TGCGCCAGCAGCCATGAGGTGACACCACCCGGCTACACCTTC.

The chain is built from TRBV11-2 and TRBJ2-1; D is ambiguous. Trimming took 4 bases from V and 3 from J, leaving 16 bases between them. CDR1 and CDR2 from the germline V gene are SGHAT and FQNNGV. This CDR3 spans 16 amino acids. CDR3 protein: CASSSFADANYNEQFF. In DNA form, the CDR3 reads TGTGCCAGCAGCTCCTTCGCTGATGCAAACTACAATGAGCAGTTCTTC.

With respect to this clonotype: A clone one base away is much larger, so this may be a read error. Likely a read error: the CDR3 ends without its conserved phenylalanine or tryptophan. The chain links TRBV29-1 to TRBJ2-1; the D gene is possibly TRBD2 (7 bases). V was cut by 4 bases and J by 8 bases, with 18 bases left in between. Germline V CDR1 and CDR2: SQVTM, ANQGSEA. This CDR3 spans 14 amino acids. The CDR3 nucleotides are TGCAGCGTTGGCGGCGGGGGCCAGTTAGATGAGCAGTTCTTA. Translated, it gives CSVGGGGQLDEQFL.

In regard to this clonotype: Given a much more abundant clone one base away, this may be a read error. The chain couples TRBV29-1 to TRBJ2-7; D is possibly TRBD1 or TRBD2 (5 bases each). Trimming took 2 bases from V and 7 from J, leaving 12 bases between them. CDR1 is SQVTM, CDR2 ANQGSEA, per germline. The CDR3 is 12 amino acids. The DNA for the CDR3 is TGCAGCGTTGAACCCCATGGGGGTGAGCAGTACTTC. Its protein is CSVEPHGGEQYF.

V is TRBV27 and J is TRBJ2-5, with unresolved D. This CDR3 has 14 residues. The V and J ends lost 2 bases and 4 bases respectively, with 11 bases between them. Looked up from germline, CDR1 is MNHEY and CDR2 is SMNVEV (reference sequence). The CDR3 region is CASSLIGSGETQYF. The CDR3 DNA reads TGTGCCAGCAGTTTAATCGGGTCAGGAGAGACCCAGTACTTC.

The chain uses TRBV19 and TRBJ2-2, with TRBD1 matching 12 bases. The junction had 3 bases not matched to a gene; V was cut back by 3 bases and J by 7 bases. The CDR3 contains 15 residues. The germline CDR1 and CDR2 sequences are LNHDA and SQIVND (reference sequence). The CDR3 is CASSMGQGAVGELFF. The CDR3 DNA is TGTGCCAGTAGTATGGGACAGGGGGCCGTCGGGGAGCTGTTTTTT.